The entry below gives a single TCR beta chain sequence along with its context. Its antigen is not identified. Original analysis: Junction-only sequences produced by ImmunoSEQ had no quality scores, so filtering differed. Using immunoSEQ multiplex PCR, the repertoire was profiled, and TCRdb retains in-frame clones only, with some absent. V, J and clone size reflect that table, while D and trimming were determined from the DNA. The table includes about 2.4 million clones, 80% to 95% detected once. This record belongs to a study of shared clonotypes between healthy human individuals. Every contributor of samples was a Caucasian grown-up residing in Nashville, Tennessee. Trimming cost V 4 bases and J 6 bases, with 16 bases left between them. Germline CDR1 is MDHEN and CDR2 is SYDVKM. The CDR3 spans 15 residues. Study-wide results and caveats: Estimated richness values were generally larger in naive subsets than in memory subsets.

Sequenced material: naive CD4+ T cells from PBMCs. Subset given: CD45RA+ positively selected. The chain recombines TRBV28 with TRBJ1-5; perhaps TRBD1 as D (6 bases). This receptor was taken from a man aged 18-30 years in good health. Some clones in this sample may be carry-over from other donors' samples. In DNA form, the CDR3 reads TGTGCCAGCAGTTCAGGGGTTGCTGGGATTCAGCCCCAGCATTTT. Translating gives CASSSGVAGIQPQHF.